This is a list of T cell receptor beta chains from one sample in a study of cytotoxic CD8 clonotypes in ibrutinib-treated CLL. Repertoires were generated with immunoSEQ multiplex PCR, while TCRdb's copy carries only in-frame clones and drops some. This sample has around 200,000 clones, with about four fifths found just once. Specimen: PBMCs, collected after 12 months of ibrutinib treatment. Receptor source: a human donor with chronic lymphocytic leukemia. The CDR3 runs from the conserved cysteine through the conserved F or W. The order of the fields is CDR3 length, J gene, clone size, V gene, D gene, CDR3 DNA, CDR3 protein. A D gene is named only where the DNA matches it firmly. Size values are once, few and many counts, or a class for expanded clones, and some rows have none.

len: 15; j_gene: TRBJ1-2; abundance: NA; v_gene: TRBV19; d_gene: NA; CDR3nt: TGTGCCAGTAGTATAGGCCCGGGGTCGACCTATGGCTACACCTTC; CDR3aa: CASSIGPGSTYGYTF
len: 16; j_gene: TRBJ1-2; abundance: NA; v_gene: TRBV7-9; d_gene: NA; CDR3nt: TGTGCCAGCAGCCCTAGGGGCGGAGGCCATAGCTATGGCTACACCTTC; CDR3aa: CASSPRGGGHSYGYTF
len: 15; j_gene: TRBJ1-1; abundance: NA; v_gene: TRBV6-5; d_gene: NA; CDR3nt: TGTGCCAGCAGTTACCAAGGGGGGCGGGAGACTGAAGCTTTCTTT; CDR3aa: CASSYQGGRETEAFF
len: 16; j_gene: TRBJ1-2; abundance: NA; v_gene: TRBV5-8; d_gene: TRBD1; CDR3nt: TGTGCCAGCAGCTTAGGCGGACAGGATCCAAACTATGGCTACACCTTC; CDR3aa: CASSLGGQDPNYGYTF
len: 15; j_gene: TRBJ2-1; abundance: NA; v_gene: TRBV7-8; d_gene: TRBD1; CDR3nt: TGTGCCAGCACCAGGGACAGGGGCCCCTCGGGTGAGCAGTTCTTC; CDR3aa: CASTRDRGPSGEQFF
len: 13; j_gene: TRBJ1-6; abundance: NA; v_gene: TRBV15; d_gene: NA; CDR3nt: TGTGCTACCCGCAGCTCCTATAATTCACCCCTCCACTTT; CDR3aa: CATRSSYNSPLHF
len: 19; j_gene: TRBJ2-1; abundance: few; v_gene: TRBV5-1; d_gene: TRBD2; CDR3nt: TGCGCCAGCAGCTTGGCCAGTTTGAGCGGGAGGATGGGATACAATGAGCAGTTCTTC; CDR3aa: CASSLASLSGRMGYNEQFF
len: 14; j_gene: TRBJ1-2; abundance: NA; v_gene: TRBV27; d_gene: NA; CDR3nt: TGTGCCAGCAGTTTCGGACAGCCAACGAGCGGCTACACCTTC; CDR3aa: CASSFGQPTSGYTF
len: 11; j_gene: TRBJ2-2; abundance: NA; v_gene: TRBV7-9; d_gene: NA; CDR3nt: TGTGCCAGCAGCCCGGACGGGGAGCTGTTTTTT; CDR3aa: CASSPDGELFF
len: 15; j_gene: TRBJ2-6; abundance: NA; v_gene: TRBV18; d_gene: TRBD1; CDR3nt: TGTGCCAGCAACAGGGGGCAAGCTGGGGCCAACGTCCTGACTTTC; CDR3aa: CASNRGQAGANVLTF
len: 15; j_gene: TRBJ2-7; abundance: medium-sized; v_gene: TRBV2; d_gene: TRBD2; CDR3nt: TGTGCCAGCAGTGAATGGGCGGGAGGCCCCTACGAGCAGTACTTC; CDR3aa: CASSEWAGGPYEQYF
len: 15; j_gene: TRBJ1-5; abundance: NA; v_gene: TRBV30; d_gene: TRBD1; CDR3nt: TGTGCCTGGAGTGGGAGGACAGGGGGCTTTCAGCCCCAGCATTTT; CDR3aa: CAWSGRTGGFQPQHF
len: 13; j_gene: TRBJ2-3; abundance: NA; v_gene: TRBV6-6; d_gene: NA; CDR3nt: TGTGCCAGCAGTACCCTTGAGGGAGATACGCAGTATTTT; CDR3aa: CASSTLEGDTQYF
len: 13; j_gene: TRBJ1-1; abundance: NA; v_gene: TRBV18; d_gene: NA; CDR3nt: TGTGCCAGCTCACCGGGCTTGAACACTGAAGCTTTCTTT; CDR3aa: CASSPGLNTEAFF
len: 15; j_gene: TRBJ2-7; abundance: once; v_gene: TRBV6-4; d_gene: TRBD2; CDR3nt: TGTGCCAGCAGTGAGGGACTAGCGGGAGTCGGCGAGCAGTACTTC; CDR3aa: CASSEGLAGVGEQYF
len: 15; j_gene: TRBJ2-1; abundance: NA; v_gene: TRBV5-1; d_gene: TRBD2; CDR3nt: TGCGCCAGCAGCTACCTAGCGGGGATGAACAATGAGCAGTTCTTC; CDR3aa: CASSYLAGMNNEQFF
len: 16; j_gene: TRBJ1-6; abundance: many; v_gene: TRBV6-6; d_gene: TRBD1; CDR3nt: TGTGCCAGCAGCCTATTCGGACAGGGCCTCAATTCACCCCTCCACTTT; CDR3aa: CASSLFGQGLNSPLHF
len: 17; j_gene: TRBJ2-4; abundance: NA; v_gene: TRBV11-2; d_gene: TRBD2; CDR3nt: TGTGCCAGCAGCACCCTCGGGGCGGGAGTAGCCAAAAACATTCAGTACTTC; CDR3aa: CASSTLGAGVAKNIQYF
len: 13; j_gene: TRBJ2-7; abundance: NA; v_gene: TRBV6-5; d_gene: NA; CDR3nt: TGTGCCAGCAGAAATCAGGGGATCCACGAGCAGTACTTC; CDR3aa: CASRNQGIHEQYF
len: 13; j_gene: TRBJ2-2; abundance: NA; v_gene: TRBV7-7; d_gene: NA; CDR3nt: TGTGCTAGCGGCCCGGCTTTCACCGGGGAGCTGTTTTTT; CDR3aa: CASGPAFTGELFF
len: 19; j_gene: TRBJ1-1; abundance: NA; v_gene: TRBV5-5; d_gene: TRBD1; CDR3nt: TGTGCCAGCAGCTTGGGTGTAGTCGGGACAGGGGGTCTGAACACTGAAGCTTTCTTT; CDR3aa: CASSLGVVGTGGLNTEAFF
len: 12; j_gene: TRBJ1-1; abundance: NA; v_gene: TRBV10-2; d_gene: NA; CDR3nt: TGCGCCATCACCAGGGGTGGCACTGAAGCTTTCTTT; CDR3aa: CAITRGGTEAFF
len: 16; j_gene: TRBJ2-7; abundance: NA; v_gene: TRBV28; d_gene: NA; CDR3nt: TGTGCCAGCAGCCCCCCTGCCCTAGCGCAATACGACGAGCAGTACTTC; CDR3aa: CASSPPALAQYDEQYF
len: 16; j_gene: TRBJ2-2; abundance: few; v_gene: TRBV19; d_gene: NA; CDR3nt: TGTGCCAGTAGTATATATGGAGGAACGAACACCGGGGAGCTGTTTTTT; CDR3aa: CASSIYGGTNTGELFF